These 13 T cell receptor beta chains share one sample of origin, sequenced in a study of CD8 T cells in Susac syndrome. With random hexamers, 0.5 to 1 ug RNA was reverse transcribed. MiXCR was run by TCRdb on the immunoSEQ multiplex PCR reads, yielding one entry per CDR3 protein. The sample lists 130,000 or so distinct CDR3 sequences, about 90% occurring once. The sequencing input was CD8+ T cells from PBMCs. The receptors derive from a human donor with multiple sclerosis.

The V and J genes are TRBV5-6 and TRBJ2-3; unclear D gene. Per germline, CDR1 SGHDT and CDR2 YYEEEE. The V end lost 4 bases, the J end lost 0 bases, and 15 bases lay between the germline ends. This CDR3 has 16 residues. For the CDR3, the DNA is TGTGCCAGCAGCCCCGAAAGGTCAACCAGCACAGATACGCAGTATTTT. Its translation: CASSPERSTSTDTQYF.

This chain connects TRBV7-6 to TRBJ1-1; D remains ambiguous. The CDR3 loop spans 15 amino acids. CDR1 and CDR2 from the germline V gene are SGHVS and FNYEAQ. Between the trimmed V and J ends, which lost 1 base and 3 bases, there was a span of 12 bases. The CDR3 nucleotides read TGTGCCAGCAGCTTAGAGAGGGCCCGGGACACTGAAGCTTTCTTT. This encodes CASSLERARDTEAFF.

The J gene is TRBJ2-1, the V gene TRBV25-1, with D possibly being TRBD1 or TRBD2 (5 bases each). The CDR3 loop spans 15 amino acids. Per the germline V gene, CDR1 is MGHDK and CDR2 is SYGVNS. V shed 2 bases and J shed 2 bases, with 10 bases lying between them. Here the CDR3 reads CASSERGDPYNEQFF. The CDR3 DNA follows: TGTGCCAGCAGTGAACGAGGGGACCCCTACAATGAGCAGTTCTTC.

CDR3 residues: CSAPKITGWDTEAFF. The CDR3 region has the DNA TGCAGTGCACCTAAAATAACAGGGTGGGACACTGAAGCTTTCTTT. The V call is TRBV20-1, the J call TRBJ1-1, with a tentative D call TRBD1 (6 bases). Trimming took off 6 bases at V and 3 bases at J, with 20 bases between the two ends. The CDR3 covers 15 residues. Germline CDR1 reads DFQATT; CDR2 reads SNEGSKA (reference sequence).

The chain is built from TRBV7-9 and TRBJ2-2; D is uncertain. The CDR3 is 14 amino acids. The germline V gene has CDR1 SEHNR and CDR2 FQNEAQ (reference sequence). Trimming took 6 bases from V and 3 from J, leaving 11 bases between them. The DNA for the CDR3 is TGTGCCAGCAGTACTATACGGTACACCGGGGAGCTGTTTTTT. As protein: CASSTIRYTGELFF.

The gene calls are TRBV29-1 and TRBJ1-2; the D is unclear. In germline, CDR1 is SQVTM, CDR2 ANQGSEA. Between the trimmed V and J ends, which lost 0 bases and 1 base, there was a span of 6 bases. CDR3 length equals 13 residues. This chain's CDR3 is CSVEDQLNYGYTF. CDR3 in DNA: TGCAGCGTTGAAGATCAACTTAACTATGGCTACACCTTC.

This sequence joins TRBV28 and TRBJ2-2; no definite D call. This CDR3 is built from 14 residues. CDR1 is MDHEN and CDR2 is SYDVKM in the germline V gene. V lost 1 base, J lost 6 bases, and 9 bases lay in between. CDR3 DNA: TGTGCCAGCAGTTTATTTCGGGCTGCCGGGGAGCTGTTTTTT. Its protein product is CASSLFRAAGELFF.

This clonotype has only one observation. The CDR3 loop reads CASIPGTGWDEQFF. In DNA form, the CDR3 reads TGTGCCAGCATCCCGGGGACAGGGTGGGATGAGCAGTTCTTC. The V gene is TRBV7-9, the J gene TRBJ2-1; TRBD1 aligns across 9 bases. V was pared by 7 bases and J by 8 bases, with 9 bases of the junction left unmatched. The germline CDR1 and CDR2 sequences are SEHNR and FQNEAQ (reference sequence). The length of the CDR3 is 14 residues.

The CDR3 DNA is TGTGCCAGCAGCGATTGGACTAGCGGGGTTTACAATGAGCAGTTCTTC. Its protein is CASSDWTSGVYNEQFF. V usage is TRBV3-1 and J usage is TRBJ2-1; 12 bases fit TRBD2. Germline values: CDR1 LGHDT, CDR2 YNNKEL (reference sequence). The CDR3 has 16 amino acids. Trimming at V came to 5 bases and at J to 4 bases, leaving 6 bases not matched to a gene.

This chain connects TRBV18 to TRBJ2-1, with D unresolved. Trimming took 4 bases from V and 3 from J, leaving 10 bases between them. Per germline, CDR1 KGHSH and CDR2 LQKENI. This CDR3 is 14 amino acids long. This CDR3 reads CASSREGLYNEQFF. CDR3 bases: TGTGCCAGCTCACGGGAAGGGCTCTACAATGAGCAGTTCTTC.

The chain uses TRBV6-5 and TRBJ1-1; 8 bases are shared with TRBD1. Per germline, CDR1 MNHEY and CDR2 SVGAGI. V gave up 8 bases and J gave up 0 bases; unmatched junction bases: 8. The CDR3 loop spans 15 amino acids. CDR3 DNA sequence: TGTGCCAGCGTCTTAGGACAGGGTCTGAACACTGAAGCTTTCTTT. Its protein product is CASVLGQGLNTEAFF.

This clonotype was seen once. V usage is TRBV21-1 and J usage is TRBJ2-4; the listed D gene, TRBD2, was not tested against the DNA. TRBV21-1 is reported as a pseudogene. The CDR3 runs to 18 residues. CDR3 nucleotides: TGTGCCAGCAGGTACACGCCGTGGTCACTAGCGGCCAAAAACATTCAGTACTTC. Its translation is CASRYTPWSLAAKNIQYF.

The V and J genes are TRBV12-5 and TRBJ1-5; D call uncertain. CDR1 LGHNT and CDR2 FRNRAP come from the germline V gene. Trimming took off 2 bases at V and 4 bases at J, with 9 bases between the two ends. The CDR3 spans 14 residues. CDR3 sequence: CASGLIGRNQPQHF. In DNA, the CDR3 is TGTGCTAGTGGTTTGATCGGCAGGAATCAGCCCCAGCATTTT.